This TCR beta chain was identified during a study of molecular identifiers for immune sequencing clone quantification. Making the bulk TCR libraries relied on previously described methods and listed TCR primers. MiXCR, applied by TCRdb to the PCR reads, yields one record per CDR3 protein. The sample has about 510,000 distinct CDR3 sequences; approximately 25% are singletons. Germline values: CDR1 LNHDA, CDR2 SQIVND (reference sequence). The CDR3 is 13 amino acids. V lost 7 bases and J lost 1, with 11 bases in between. Concerning this clonotype itself: This may stem from a read error, because a much larger clone lies one nucleotide away.

The origin of this receptor is a human donor in good health. Some libraries in this study had Jurkat cell RNA spiked in. The V call is TRBV19, the J call TRBJ2-7; no definite D call. Sequenced input: naive CD8+ T cells from blood, with Jurkat cell RNA spiked in. The subset: FACS-sorted CD8+CD4-CCR7+CD45RA+ naive T cells. CDR3 sequence: CASTETPSYEQYF. The CDR3 nucleotides are TGTGCCAGTACCGAGACACCTTCCTACGAGCAGTACTTC.